This T cell receptor (beta chain) is drawn from a study of blood T cells in healthy people across ages (dated by TCRdb to 2013 to 2016). About the study as a whole: In model experiments, template switching captured roughly one uniquely barcoded TCR beta cDNA molecule for every two T cells. To avoid experimental bias, donors of different ages were spread randomly across the sequencing lanes. The study analyzed two additional independent replicas of 1 million unique cDNA reads from the same blood draw for two donors, one aged 18 to 29 and one aged 80 or older. To track age-related changes in TCR beta repertoire diversity, the study relied on deep sequencing normalized with unique cDNA molecular identifiers. The donors were split into four age groups: young (average 16 years), middle-aged (over 35), aged (around 67) and long-lived (roughly 80). Study-wide conclusions, independent of this receptor: Compared with the aged group, the long-lived group had more naive CD4+ T cells, fewer expanded clones and increased TCR diversity, a pattern suggesting age selection. Conclusive comparison of naive and antigen-experienced compartments was prevented by the profiling of bulk unsorted PBMCs. The CMV infection status of donors was not known, potentially confounding age-related changes in expanded clonotypes. Observed TCR beta diversity per million T cells fell roughly linearly with age, and a significant reduction was already apparent by age around 44. Observed TCR beta diversity correlated strongly with the percentage of naive T cells measured by flow cytometry. Estimates of total diversity based on one million sequenced T cells were considered lower bounds and underestimates.

The donors were roughly 40 Caucasian individuals from Russia, aged roughly 6 to 100 years, who were systemically healthy. About 10 milliliters of peripheral blood were collected from each donor into EDTA-treated Vacutainer tubes. PBMCs were isolated by Ficoll-Paque density-gradient centrifugation, with at least 7 million obtained per sample. Trizol reagent was used to extract total RNA from PBMCs, with at least 6 micrograms per sample. The percentages of naive CD45RAhigh/CD27high T cells were determined by flow cytometry on a PBMC aliquot from every donor. Per the germline V gene (reference sequence), DFQATT is the CDR1 and SNEGSKA is the CDR2. The junction shows trimming of 1 base on V and 5 bases on J, and the gene matches do not reach 8 bases of it. Taken from cysteine to phenylalanine, the CDR3 has 15 residues. Only CDR3 DNA is held: 45 bases, read in frame from base 1. Library construction relied on 5' RACE. A second PCR of about 6 to 11 cycles was run with a J-beta primer mix and a sample-barcoded 5' primer. Each TCR beta cDNA molecule received a unique molecular identifier from a template-switch 5' adaptor carrying 12 random nucleotides. At least 2.5 million CDR3-containing paired-end reads were obtained from each sample. The Mint cDNA synthesis kit, primed by a TRBC-specific oligonucleotide, was used to synthesize first-strand cDNA from all RNA. Following uracil-DNA glycosylase treatment, all cDNA underwent a first 18-cycle PCR with the universal primers M1SS and BC2_uni_R. The study's processing was this. For normalization, 1 million high-quality reads, each with a distinct molecular identifier, were randomly selected from each sample. Reads sharing molecular identifiers were discarded rather than binned into consensus sequences. CDR3 identification, clonotype clustering and error correction used MiTCR with a Q25 quality threshold and the strictest error-elimination algorithm. Lower-bound total TCR beta diversity was estimated with a nonparametric unseen species model using Euler transformation. TCRdb reran the public reads through fastp at Q25 and MiXCR, keeping productive beta chains. When rows share a CDR3 protein, they turn into one entry using the most common DNA and genes. The V and J calls follow TCRdb's processing rather than the paper's. This sample is represented by 1,800,000 or so distinct CDR3 sequences; approximately 40% of them were singletons. The top ten constitute under 25% of the sample.

This clonotype was recorded a few times. This clone's antigen is unknown. Base-call qualities are not available, and no considerably larger clone is one nucleotide away. The sequenced sample was blood. The clonotype was recovered from a human donor in good health. The chain is assembled from TRBV20-1 and TRBJ2-7; TRBD1 lines up with 10 middle nucleotides. The CDR3 protein is CSARVADRGKHEQYF. The nucleotide sequence reads TGCAGTGCTAGAGTTGCGGACAGGGGGAAGCACGAGCAGTACTTC.